The rows below give T cell receptor beta chains drawn from one sample of a study of shared clonotypes between healthy human individuals. The assay was immunoSEQ multiplex PCR, and TCRdb's table has in-frame clones only and misses some. The data show hundreds of thousands of clones, under 80% seen once. The material sequenced was memory CD4+ T cells sorted from blood. Receptor source: a woman aged 30 to 39 in good health. Both conserved end residues are part of each CDR3. A D gene is named only where the DNA matches it firmly. Not every row has a clone size; where given, it reads once, few, many or a size class.

CDR3: CASSIHVSSYEQYF; DNA: TGTGCCAGTAGTATACACGTTAGTTCCTACGAGCAGTACTTC; V: TRBV19; size: few; J: TRBJ2-7; D: NA
CDR3: CASSLAGQGFTGELFF; DNA: TGCGCCAGCAGCTTGGCCGGACAGGGCTTCACCGGGGAGCTGTTTTTT; V: TRBV5-1; size: NA; J: TRBJ2-2; D: TRBD1
CDR3: CASSLGAGGVLF; DNA: TGTGCCAGCAGTCTAGGCGCGGGAGGCGTTCTCTTC; V: TRBV2; size: NA; J: TRBJ2-1; D: TRBD2
CDR3: CAWILAGSSYNEQFF; DNA: TGTGCCTGGATCCTGGCGGGAAGCTCCTACAATGAGCAGTTCTTC; V: TRBV30; size: NA; J: TRBJ2-1; D: NA
CDR3: CASSLSRGDEQFF; DNA: TGTGCCAGCAGCTTAAGCCGGGGAGATGAGCAGTTCTTC; V: TRBV5-4; size: NA; J: TRBJ2-1; D: NA
CDR3: CASSVQGRNQPQHF; DNA: TGTGCCAGCAGTGTACAGGGGAGGAATCAGCCCCAGCATTTT; V: TRBV28; size: NA; J: TRBJ1-5; D: TRBD1
CDR3: CASRYGAEGDTQYF; DNA: TGCGCCAGCAGATACGGGGCTGAAGGGGATACGCAGTATTTT; V: TRBV5-1; size: few; J: TRBJ2-3; D: NA
CDR3: CASSLSQTGDYGYTF; DNA: TGTGCCAGCAGCTTATCTCAGACAGGGGACTATGGCTACACCTTC; V: TRBV11-3; size: NA; J: TRBJ1-2; D: TRBD1
CDR3: CASSLATGGNAPQHF; DNA: TGTGCCAGCAGCTTAGCGACAGGGGGGAATGCTCCCCAGCATTTT; V: TRBV7-9; size: NA; J: TRBJ1-5; D: TRBD1
CDR3: CASSPGLAGYNEQFF; DNA: TGTGCCAGCAGCCCCGGACTAGCGGGTTACAATGAGCAGTTCTTC; V: TRBV7-2; size: NA; J: TRBJ2-1; D: TRBD2
CDR3: CASSLGGNSYEQYF; DNA: TGTGCCAGCAGCTTAGGTGGGAATTCCTACGAGCAGTACTTC; V: TRBV11-1; size: NA; J: TRBJ2-7; D: NA
CDR3: CASSPWDRGYGYTF; DNA: TGTGCCAGCAGCCCCTGGGACAGAGGCTATGGCTACACCTTC; V: TRBV7-9; size: NA; J: TRBJ1-2; D: TRBD1
CDR3: CASSLVGKKTNEQFF; DNA: TGTGCCAGCAGCTTAGTTGGTAAAAAGACCAATGAGCAGTTCTTC; V: TRBV7-9; size: NA; J: TRBJ2-1; D: NA
CDR3: CASSVVIAGGSDTQYF; DNA: TGTGCCAGCAGCGTAGTCATAGCGGGTGGGTCAGATACGCAGTATTTT; V: TRBV9; size: once; J: TRBJ2-3; D: TRBD2
CDR3: CASKRRTGSGNQPQHF; DNA: TGTGCCAGCAAAAGGAGGACAGGGTCGGGCAATCAGCCCCAGCATTTT; V: TRBV28; size: NA; J: TRBJ1-5; D: TRBD1
CDR3: CASSFAWGGQPQHF; DNA: TGTGCCAGCAGCTTCGCGTGGGGCGGGCAGCCCCAGCATTTT; V: TRBV4-2; size: NA; J: TRBJ1-5; D: NA
CDR3: CASSRTGTSGVMYNEQFF; DNA: TGTGCCAGCAGCCGTACCGGGACTAGCGGGGTTATGTACAATGAGCAGTTCTTC; V: TRBV5-8; size: few; J: TRBJ2-1; D: TRBD2
CDR3: CASSPGQGRNTIYF; DNA: TGTGCCAGCTCGCCTGGCCAGGGGAGAAACACCATATATTTT; V: TRBV18; size: NA; J: TRBJ1-3; D: NA
CDR3: CAISVEGVGTEAFF; DNA: TGTGCCATCAGTGTTGAGGGGGTTGGGACTGAAGCTTTCTTT; V: TRBV10-3; size: NA; J: TRBJ1-1; D: NA
CDR3: CASSRRDNEQFF; DNA: TGTGCCAGCTCGAGGCGGGACAATGAGCAGTTCTTC; V: TRBV7-2; size: NA; J: TRBJ2-1; D: NA
CDR3: CASSLTGGYEQYF; DNA: TGTGCCAGCAGCTTGACAGGGGGCTACGAGCAGTACTTC; V: TRBV5-6; size: once; J: TRBJ2-7; D: TRBD1
CDR3: CASSLVSGLNYGYTF; DNA: TGCGCCAGCAGCTTGGTGTCGGGCCTCAACTATGGCTACACCTTC; V: TRBV5-1; size: few; J: TRBJ1-2; D: NA
CDR3: CASSQSTEAFF; DNA: TGCGCCAGCAGCCAATCCACTGAAGCTTTCTTT; V: TRBV4-1; size: many; J: TRBJ1-1; D: NA
CDR3: CASSIAWTGNTEAFF; DNA: TGTGCCAGTAGTATAGCTTGGACCGGTAACACTGAAGCTTTCTTT; V: TRBV19; size: NA; J: TRBJ1-1; D: NA
CDR3: CASSEGWGVQYF; DNA: TGTGCCAGCAGTGAAGGTTGGGGGGTTCAGTACTTC; V: TRBV6-1; size: few; J: TRBJ2-4; D: NA
CDR3: CASSDSDEGEQYF; DNA: TGTGCCAGCAGTGACTCGGATGAAGGCGAGCAGTACTTC; V: TRBV6-4; size: NA; J: TRBJ2-7; D: NA
CDR3: CASSLLTNYGYTF; DNA: TGTGCCAGCAGTTTGCTTACTAACTATGGCTACACCTTC; V: TRBV28; size: NA; J: TRBJ1-2; D: NA
CDR3: CASSELGGSQETQYF; DNA: TGTGCCAGCAGTGAGTTGGGAGGCTCTCAAGAGACCCAGTACTTC; V: TRBV2; size: NA; J: TRBJ2-5; D: NA
CDR3: CASSQKRDPVRPYEQYF; DNA: TGCGCCAGCAGCCAAAAGAGAGACCCAGTCCGGCCCTACGAGCAGTACTTC; V: TRBV4-1; size: NA; J: TRBJ2-7; D: NA
CDR3: CASSHPGLSYEQYF; DNA: TGTGCCAGCAGCCACCCGGGACTTTCCTACGAGCAGTACTTC; V: TRBV11-2; size: NA; J: TRBJ2-7; D: NA